Listed below are T cell receptor beta chains from one sample, sequenced in a study of blood T cells in healthy people across ages. TCRdb reanalysed the 5' RACE reads using MiXCR and keeps one entry per CDR3 protein. The profile shows approximately 1.5 million distinct CDR3 sequences, approximately 43% of them singletons. Source material: blood. Source of these receptors: a young woman in good health. Both conserved end residues are part of each CDR3. D genes are given only for firm matches. Expanded clones are given a class, and other clones once, few, many or no size at all.

CDR3nt: TGTGCCAGCAGTACCCGACTAGGCAGCACAGATACGCAGTATTTT; CDR3aa: CASSTRLGSTDTQYF; j_gene: TRBJ2-3; abundance: NA; d_gene: NA; v_gene: TRBV27
CDR3nt: TGTGCCAGCAGGGCCGGGCCCACACACACAGATACGCAGTATTTT; CDR3aa: CASRAGPTHTDTQYF; j_gene: TRBJ2-3; abundance: NA; d_gene: NA; v_gene: TRBV6-6
CDR3nt: TGTGCCAGCAGCTCGACTAGCGGGAGGGAAGAGCAGTTCTTC; CDR3aa: CASSSTSGREEQFF; j_gene: TRBJ2-1; abundance: NA; d_gene: TRBD2; v_gene: TRBV7-9
CDR3nt: TGTGCCAGCAGACCGACAGGGATGTATGGCTACACCTTC; CDR3aa: CASRPTGMYGYTF; j_gene: TRBJ1-2; abundance: few; d_gene: TRBD1; v_gene: TRBV12-3/TRBV12-4
CDR3nt: TGTGCCAGCAGTTCCCGCGGATTCCAATCACCCCTCCACTTT; CDR3aa: CASSSRGFQSPLHF; j_gene: TRBJ1-6; abundance: NA; d_gene: NA; v_gene: TRBV27
CDR3nt: TGTGCCAGCAGTTACTCCGGCCCGGGATCCGAAGCTTTCTTT; CDR3aa: CASSYSGPGSEAFF; j_gene: TRBJ1-1; abundance: NA; d_gene: NA; v_gene: TRBV6-2/TRBV6-3
CDR3nt: TGCAGTGCTTCCCCCGGGGGGCATAGCAATCAGCCCCAGCATTTT; CDR3aa: CSASPGGHSNQPQHF; j_gene: TRBJ1-5; abundance: NA; d_gene: NA; v_gene: TRBV20-1
CDR3nt: TGTGCCAGCAGGAGGGACAAAGGATCAGATACGCAGTATTTT; CDR3aa: CASRRDKGSDTQYF; j_gene: TRBJ2-3; abundance: few; d_gene: NA; v_gene: TRBV27
CDR3nt: TGTGCCAGCTCACGAACCGGGACAGAAAAAGTCTACGAGCAGTACTTC; CDR3aa: CASSRTGTEKVYEQYF; j_gene: TRBJ2-7; abundance: NA; d_gene: TRBD1; v_gene: TRBV18
CDR3nt: TGTGCCAGCAACCAACAGGGGGGGAACACTGAAGCTTTCTTT; CDR3aa: CASNQQGGNTEAFF; j_gene: TRBJ1-1; abundance: NA; d_gene: TRBD1; v_gene: TRBV2
CDR3nt: TGCAGTGCAGAGTTGACGAACACTGAAGCTTTCTTT; CDR3aa: CSAELTNTEAFF; j_gene: TRBJ1-1; abundance: NA; d_gene: NA; v_gene: TRBV20-1
CDR3nt: TGCAGCAACAGGGGATCAATCACTGAAGCTTTCTTT; CDR3aa: CSNRGSITEAFF; j_gene: TRBJ1-1; abundance: NA; d_gene: TRBD1; v_gene: TRBV29-1
CDR3nt: TGTGCCATCCAGGAGGTGGGGTGGAACACTGAAGCTTTCTTT; CDR3aa: CAIQEVGWNTEAFF; j_gene: TRBJ1-1; abundance: NA; d_gene: NA; v_gene: TRBV10-3
CDR3nt: TGTGCCAGCAGTCGTACCTGGGGCGCTGAAGCTTTCTTT; CDR3aa: CASSRTWGAEAFF; j_gene: TRBJ1-1; abundance: few; d_gene: NA; v_gene: TRBV9
CDR3nt: TGTGCCAGCAGTTTTCCTCGGCTGGCCGGCTACACCTTC; CDR3aa: CASSFPRLAGYTF; j_gene: TRBJ1-2; abundance: few; d_gene: NA; v_gene: TRBV6-6
CDR3nt: TGTGCCACCAGTGATTACTCGAGCGGGAGGGTTGGGAATGAGCAGTTCTTC; CDR3aa: CATSDYSSGRVGNEQFF; j_gene: TRBJ2-1; abundance: NA; d_gene: TRBD2; v_gene: TRBV24-1
CDR3nt: TGCAGTGCTAGAGAGTCAGGGCCCGGGGAGCTGTTTTTT; CDR3aa: CSARESGPGELFF; j_gene: TRBJ2-2; abundance: few; d_gene: NA; v_gene: TRBV20-1
CDR3nt: TGTGCCAGCAGTTACGCCGGATTTAATAACTATGGCTACACCTTC; CDR3aa: CASSYAGFNNYGYTF; j_gene: TRBJ1-2; abundance: few; d_gene: NA; v_gene: TRBV6-2/TRBV6-3
CDR3nt: TGTGCCAGCAGCTTACCTATAGATACGCAGTATTTT; CDR3aa: CASSLPIDTQYF; j_gene: TRBJ2-3; abundance: NA; d_gene: NA; v_gene: TRBV5-5
CDR3nt: TGTGCCAGCAGCTTAGTTCAGCTCGCTGAGCAGTTCTTC; CDR3aa: CASSLVQLAEQFF; j_gene: TRBJ2-1; abundance: few; d_gene: NA; v_gene: TRBV7-2
CDR3nt: TGCGCCAGCAGCACCCTCGTCGGGGATGAGCAGTTCTTC; CDR3aa: CASSTLVGDEQFF; j_gene: TRBJ2-1; abundance: NA; d_gene: NA; v_gene: TRBV4-1
CDR3nt: TGCAGCGTTGACCGGACGGAGTTCTATGGCTACACCTTC; CDR3aa: CSVDRTEFYGYTF; j_gene: TRBJ1-2; abundance: NA; d_gene: NA; v_gene: TRBV29-1
CDR3nt: TGCGCCAGCAGCGCCGGACAGTTTAAGGATACGCAGTATTTT; CDR3aa: CASSAGQFKDTQYF; j_gene: TRBJ2-3; abundance: few; d_gene: NA; v_gene: TRBV5-1
CDR3nt: TGTGCCAGCAGTCCGAGCGGTTCTCTTAGCAATCAGCCCCAGCATTTT; CDR3aa: CASSPSGSLSNQPQHF; j_gene: TRBJ1-5; abundance: NA; d_gene: NA; v_gene: TRBV7-2
CDR3nt: TGTGCCAGCAGTTACTCATCCGCCGGCCATACGCAGTATTTT; CDR3aa: CASSYSSAGHTQYF; j_gene: TRBJ2-3; abundance: NA; d_gene: NA; v_gene: TRBV6-5
CDR3nt: TGTGCCAGCAGTTTGACGACAGTAAGCATCCATGGCTACACCTTC; CDR3aa: CASSLTTVSIHGYTF; j_gene: TRBJ1-2; abundance: NA; d_gene: NA; v_gene: TRBV12-3/TRBV12-4
CDR3nt: TGCGCCAGCAGCCTAGAAGTCACGACGGGCCACGAGCAGTACTTC; CDR3aa: CASSLEVTTGHEQYF; j_gene: TRBJ2-7; abundance: NA; d_gene: NA; v_gene: TRBV5-1
CDR3nt: TGTGCCAGCAGTCCGACAATCCTTAACAATGAGCAGTTCTTC; CDR3aa: CASSPTILNNEQFF; j_gene: TRBJ2-1; abundance: NA; d_gene: NA; v_gene: TRBV27
CDR3nt: TGTGCCAGCAGCTTAGGCCTAGGGCGGAACACTGAAGCTTTCTTT; CDR3aa: CASSLGLGRNTEAFF; j_gene: TRBJ1-1; abundance: NA; d_gene: NA; v_gene: TRBV13
CDR3nt: TGTGCCAGCAGCTCGTCTCGTTGGGACAGGGATGGCTACACCTTC; CDR3aa: CASSSSRWDRDGYTF; j_gene: TRBJ1-2; abundance: NA; d_gene: TRBD1; v_gene: TRBV7-8
CDR3nt: TGCGCCATCAGTGAGTCGGGGCCGGGACAGCGATACTATGGCTACACCTTC; CDR3aa: CAISESGPGQRYYGYTF; j_gene: TRBJ1-2; abundance: NA; d_gene: TRBD1; v_gene: TRBV10-3